Listed here are 29 T cell receptor beta chains from one sample, sequenced in a study of long-term antiretroviral therapy in people with HIV. With survey level as its setting, the immunoSEQ assay was v3.0. Clones were sequenced by immunoSEQ multiplex PCR, and TCRdb holds only the in-frame ones, with some missing. The data contain 15,000 to 20,000 clones, around 78% of them singletons. Source: unsorted PBMCs, taken at the start of antiretroviral therapy, before treatment. The receptor source for this set is a woman aged 35 to 49 with HIV.

The chain is built from TRBV18 and TRBJ1-1; 7 bases are shared with TRBD1. Germline V gene sequence: CDR1 KGHSH, CDR2 LQKENI. The CDR3 contains 15 residues. J was trimmed by 3 bases and V by 6 bases; bases with no gene match: 10. The CDR3 protein is CASSRRQGPDTEAFF. DNA of the CDR3: TGTGCCAGCTCGCGTCGACAGGGCCCCGACACTGAAGCTTTCTTT.

The chain couples TRBV29-1 to TRBJ1-2; D remains unclear. This CDR3 is built from 13 residues. Between the trimmed V and J ends, which lost 7 bases and 4 bases, there was a span of 16 bases. Per the germline V gene, CDR1 is SQVTM and CDR2 is ANQGSEA. This CDR3 is CSAPASPFYGYTF. The CDR3, as DNA: TGCAGCGCTCCGGCTAGCCCGTTCTATGGCTACACCTTC.

The chain links TRBV29-1 to TRBJ2-1; D is unclear. The germline CDR1 and CDR2 sequences are SQVTM and ANQGSEA. The V end lost 2 bases, the J end lost 2 bases, and 10 bases lay between the germline ends. The CDR3 covers 14 residues. The DNA for the CDR3 is TGCAGCGTTGAACCTCAGCTAACCTACAATGAGCAGTTCTTC. It codes for CSVEPQLTYNEQFF.

This clone was observed a handful of times. The V gene is TRBV19, the J gene TRBJ1-5; the match to TRBD1 covers 9 bases. The junction had 5 bases not matched to a gene; V was cut back by 2 bases and J by 3 bases. Germline V lookup: CDR1 LNHDA, CDR2 SQIVND (reference sequence). CDR3 length equals 16 residues. The chain's CDR3 is CASSIHGQGTNQPQHF. In DNA form, the CDR3 reads TGTGCCAGTAGTATACACGGACAGGGGACCAATCAGCCCCAGCATTTT. The full variable domain, with the rest looked up from reference TRBV19 and TRBJ1-5, is DGGITQSPKYLFRKEGQNVTLSCEQNLNHDAMYWYRQDPGQGLRLIYYSQIVNDFQKGDIAEGYSVSREKKESFPLTVTSAQKNPTAFYLCASSIHGQGTNQPQHFGDGTRLSIL.

The chain is built from TRBV6-1 and TRBJ1-1; D not resolved. Trimming removed 2 bases from V and 1 base from J, with 11 bases in between. Germline CDR1 and CDR2: MNHNS and SASEGT. This CDR3 has 15 residues. The CDR3 spells CASSERRGGNTEAFF. CDR3 nucleotides: TGTGCCAGCAGTGAACGGCGGGGAGGGAACACTGAAGCTTTCTTT.

This chain joins TRBV7-6 and TRBJ1-1, with 9 bases matching TRBD1. V shed 1 base, J shed 2 bases, and the junction held 5 bases outside the gene matches. The length of the CDR3 is 16 residues. CDR1 and CDR2 (germline): SGHVS, FNYEAQ. CDR3 amino acids: CASSLGRTGANTEAFF. CDR3 coding DNA: TGTGCCAGCAGCTTAGGCAGGACAGGGGCTAACACTGAAGCTTTCTTT.

The genes are TRBV27 and TRBJ1-6; 7 positions match TRBD1. The germline CDR1 and CDR2 sequences are MNHEY and SMNVEV (reference sequence). The V gene end was trimmed by 5 bases and the J gene end by 10 bases; junction bases not matched to a gene: 2. There are 12 residues in the CDR3. This CDR3 is CASSDRESPLHF. Written as DNA, the CDR3 is TGTGCCAGCAGTGACAGGGAATCACCCCTCCACTTT.

This chain links TRBV4-2 with TRBJ1-6, with unresolved D. The germline V gene has CDR1 LGHNA and CDR2 YNFKEQ. V dropped 0 bases and J dropped 7 bases, with 13 bases sitting between them. The CDR3 runs 16 residues. DNA for the CDR3: TGTGCCAGCAGCCAAGATCGTAACAGTAACAATTCACCCCTCCACTTT. It specifies CASSQDRNSNNSPLHF.

The CDR3 DNA is TGCAGTGCACTCAGAGCTGAAGCTTTCTTT. Translation gives CSALRAEAFF. The chain couples TRBV20-1 to TRBJ1-1; no firm D call. V gave up 6 bases and J gave up 6 bases, with 8 bases separating them. Germline assignment: CDR1 DFQATT and CDR2 SNEGSKA (reference sequence). CDR3 length: 10 amino acids.

This clone was observed a handful of times. The chain uses TRBV6-1 and TRBJ1-2, with D unclear. CDR1 MNHNS and CDR2 SASEGT come from the germline V gene. CDR3 length: 11 amino acids. V lost 11 bases, J lost 2 bases, and 9 bases lay in between. This CDR3 reads CACRVNYGYTF. Here the CDR3 DNA reads TGTGCCTGCCGGGTCAACTATGGCTACACCTTC.

The chain employs TRBV5-3 and TRBJ2-7, with 9 bases aligning to TRBD1. TRBV5-3 is an ORF, with its function uncertain. CDR3 size: 16 residues. V trimming: 2 bases; J trimming: 3 bases; junction bases outside the gene matches: 9. CDR3 bases: TGTGCCAGAAGCTTAGGACAGGGGCGAAAATTCTACGAGCAGTACTTC. It translates to CARSLGQGRKFYEQYF.

This clone was seen more than once but under ten times. The gene calls are TRBV18 and TRBJ1-6, with D unresolved. V lost 4 bases and J 5 bases, leaving 12 bases between the germline ends. Germline values: CDR1 KGHSH, CDR2 LQKENI. The CDR3 extends over 15 amino acids. The chain's CDR3 is CASSLGTVNNSPLHF. The CDR3, as DNA: TGTGCCAGCTCACTCGGTACAGTGAATAATTCACCCCTCCACTTT.

The chain has TRBV19 and TRBJ1-2; the match to TRBD1 covers 7 bases. The ends lost 3 bases at V and 8 bases at J; junction bases unmatched: 9. From germline, CDR1 is LNHDA and CDR2 SQIVND (reference sequence). The CDR3 runs 14 residues. The CDR3 nucleotides are TGTGCCAGTAGTATCTCGAGGGGGCCAGGAGGCTACACCTTC. Translated, it gives CASSISRGPGGYTF.

V and J are TRBV10-3 and TRBJ2-1; weak D call: TRBD2 (6 bases). The germline gives CDR1 ENHRY, CDR2 SYGVKD. Trimming removed 6 bases at V and 4 bases at J, with 16 bases between. CDR3 length equals 15 residues. The CDR3 is CAISGGLGAYNEQFF. The CDR3, as DNA: TGTGCCATCAGCGGGGGACTCGGCGCATACAATGAGCAGTTCTTC.

The chain has TRBV6-1 and TRBJ1-6, with TRBD1 identical over 7 bases. CDR3 size: 16 residues. Germline-derived CDR1 and CDR2 are MNHNS and SASEGT. V was clipped by 3 bases and J by 9 bases; unmatched bases: 11. CDR3 amino acids: CASSEGDRARLSPLHF. The CDR3, as DNA: TGTGCCAGCAGTGAGGGGGACAGAGCTAGACTTTCACCCCTCCACTTT.

This clone was recorded only once. The chain is built from TRBV29-1 and TRBJ1-6, with 8 bases that match TRBD1. The CDR3 has 13 amino acids. CDR1 is SQVTM, CDR2 ANQGSEA, per germline. V was pared by 5 bases and J by 7 bases, with 4 bases of the junction left unmatched. The CDR3 reads CSVRQGRNSPLHF. In DNA, the CDR3 is TGCAGCGTTCGACAGGGGCGCAATTCACCCCTCCACTTT.

The V call is TRBV4-3, the J call TRBJ2-2, with unresolved D. V lost 0 bases to trimming and J lost 6 bases, with 5 bases between them. Per the germline V gene, CDR1 is LGHNA and CDR2 is YSLEER. The CDR3 is made up of 13 amino acids. The chain's CDR3 is CASSQEVAGELFF. The DNA for the CDR3 is TGCGCCAGCAGCCAAGAGGTGGCCGGGGAGCTGTTTTTT.

The table lists this clone with a few counts. V gene TRBV4-1 combines with J gene TRBJ1-2, with D uncertain. Germline V lookup: CDR1 MGHRA, CDR2 YSYEKL. The CDR3 spans 14 residues. Trimming removed 8 bases from V and 5 bases from J, with 18 bases in between. CDR3 protein: CASGGIADLYGYTF. Written as DNA, the CDR3 is TGCGCCAGCGGAGGGATAGCGGACTTATATGGCTACACCTTC.

This chain links TRBV25-1 with TRBJ2-2, with D unresolved. Trimming left V 6 bases short and J 5 bases short, with 7 bases between. Germline V gene sequence: CDR1 MGHDK, CDR2 SYGVNS. The CDR3 sequence is 12 residues long. The chain's CDR3 is CASSCPTGELFF. The CDR3 DNA reads as TGTGCCAGCAGCTGCCCTACCGGGGAGCTGTTTTTT.

The chain links TRBV5-6 to TRBJ2-6, with D perhaps matching TRBD1 (6 bases). This CDR3 is built from 17 residues. Germline loops: CDR1 SGHDT, CDR2 YYEEEE. The germline V and J ends were trimmed by 0 bases and 4 bases, with 14 bases remaining between them. CDR3: CASSLDPRGSGANVLTF. CDR3 in DNA: TGTGCCAGCAGCTTGGATCCCAGGGGTTCCGGGGCCAACGTCCTGACTTTC. The whole variable domain, filled in from reference TRBV5-6 and TRBJ2-6, reads DAGVTQSPTHLIKTRGQQVTLRCSPKSGHDTVSWYQQALGQGPQFIFQYYEEEERQRGNFPDRFSGHQFPNYSSELNVNALLLGDSALYLCASSLDPRGSGANVLTFGAGSRLTVL.

V is TRBV6-6 and J is TRBJ1-1; D is possibly TRBD1 (6 bases). V dropped 5 bases and J dropped 3 bases, with 16 bases sitting between them. The CDR3 length is 15 residues. Looked up from germline, CDR1 is MNHNY and CDR2 is SVGAGI (reference sequence). The CDR3 region has the DNA TGTGCCAGCAGTGTCACAGGGCAAGGGTACACTGAAGCTTTCTTT. Protein: CASSVTGQGYTEAFF.

The chain has TRBV7-2 and TRBJ2-1; no clear D. V was shortened by 5 bases and J by 3 bases, with 5 bases between the two germline ends. Germline V CDR1 and CDR2: SGHTA, FQGNSA. The CDR3 covers 12 residues. The CDR3, as DNA: TGTGCCAGCAGCGGTAACTACAATGAGCAGTTCTTC. This gives the protein CASSGNYNEQFF.

V is TRBV4-2 and J is TRBJ2-7; no reliable D call. Trimming shortened V by 0 bases and J by 5 bases, and 17 bases separated the two germline ends. Germline CDR1 is LGHNA and CDR2 is YNFKEQ. The CDR3 runs 16 residues. The DNA for the CDR3 is TGTGCCAGCAGCCAAGATGAAGACCTTACCCCCCACGAGCAGTACTTC. It specifies CASSQDEDLTPHEQYF.

CDR3 sequence (DNA): TGCGCCAGCAGTGAGAGGACAGGGGGCTATGGCTACACCTTC. Protein sequence: CASSERTGGYGYTF. The chain carries TRBV10-1 and TRBJ1-2, with 10 bases that match TRBD1. From germline, CDR1 is WNHNN and CDR2 SYGVQD (reference sequence). Trimming at V came to 2 bases and at J to 4 bases, leaving 1 base not matched to a gene. The CDR3 totals 14 residues.

The rearrangement uses TRBV2 and TRBJ1-5; D remains unclear. The V end lost 5 bases, the J end lost 7 bases, and 18 bases lay between the germline ends. Germline lookup yields CDR1 SNHLY and CDR2 FYNNEI. CDR3 length equals 15 residues. This CDR3 is CASSRTGPGKQPQHF. For the CDR3, the DNA is TGTGCCAGCAGTCGGACCGGGCCGGGAAAGCAGCCCCAGCATTTT.

A few counts support this clone. This chain links TRBV15 with TRBJ2-5; possibly TRBD1 for D (6 bases). The germline V gene encodes CDR1 LNHNV and CDR2 YYDKDF (reference sequence). V was trimmed by 0 bases and J by 5 bases, leaving 13 bases between them. The CDR3 covers 15 residues. The CDR3 DNA sequence: TGTGCCACCAGCAGAGATGGCACGAGGGGGGAGACCCAGTACTTC. Translating gives CATSRDGTRGETQYF.

The rearrangement links TRBV7-8 to TRBJ1-6; D unresolved. Trimming removed 1 base at V and 0 bases at J, with 10 bases between. The CDR3 covers 17 residues. Germline V lookup: CDR1 SGHVS, CDR2 FQNEAQ. The CDR3 region is CASSLGRFSSYNSPLHF. CDR3 sequence (DNA): TGTGCCAGCAGCTTAGGCAGATTTAGCTCCTATAATTCACCCCTCCACTTT.

This clone was seen once. The chain couples TRBV4-3 to TRBJ2-3, with D possibly TRBD2 on 6 matching bases. Trimming stripped 4 bases from V and 2 bases from J, with 13 bases between. Germline-derived CDR1 and CDR2 are LGHNA and YSLEER. CDR3 length: 15 residues. The chain's CDR3 is CASSLQTGDTDTQYF. The DNA of the CDR3 is TGCGCCAGCAGCCTCCAAACGGGGGACACAGATACGCAGTATTTT.

The V gene is TRBV19, the J gene TRBJ1-2; the D gene is possibly TRBD1 (5 bases). This CDR3 contains 15 residues. CDR1 is LNHDA and CDR2 is SQIVND in the germline V gene (reference sequence). Trimming took 0 bases from V and 4 from J, leaving 12 bases between them. The CDR3 nucleotides read TGTGCCAGTAGTATAGATGGGGGACGCATCTATGGCTACACCTTC. Its translation: CASSIDGGRIYGYTF. Together with reference TRBV19 and TRBJ1-2, the CDR3 gives the full variable domain: DGGITQSPKYLFRKEGQNVTLSCEQNLNHDAMYWYRQDPGQGLRLIYYSQIVNDFQKGDIAEGYSVSREKKESFPLTVTSAQKNPTAFYLCASSIDGGRIYGYTFGSGTRLTVV.